These T cell receptor beta chains were read from a single sample in a study of T cell responses to AZD1222 COVID-19 vaccine. The data were produced by immunoSEQ multiplex PCR, yet TCRdb's version contains in-frame clones alone and is incomplete. The sample yields roughly 180,000 clones, roughly 94% seen once. Sequenced here: peripheral blood, sampled on day 0 of AZD1222 vaccination. These TCRs come from an adult in good health. Both conserved end residues are part of each CDR3. Only some rows state a clone size, as once, few, many or a class for expanded clones.

>TRBJ2-7|TRBV4-2|NA
CASSQGTGLAAYEQYF
>TRBJ2-7|TRBV11-2|NA
CASSLPYEQYF
>TRBJ1-1|TRBV13|NA
CASSLSPDTEAFF
>TRBJ1-1|TRBV30|NA
CAWSVRRWREGNIMNTEAFF
>TRBJ2-2|TRBV28|NA
CASRLLGFAGELFF
>TRBJ2-2|TRBV19|NA
CASQRLNTGELFF
>TRBJ1-2|TRBV5-1|NA
CASSLDPRYGYTF
>TRBJ2-3|TRBV11-3|NA
CASSRAAPDTQYF
>TRBJ1-2|TRBV19|once
CASSIGGGTGIGYTF
>TRBJ1-6|TRBV28|NA
CASRTGTANSPLHF
>TRBJ1-4|TRBV27|NA
CASSLSPTGGGFGKLFF
>TRBJ1-5|TRBV7-8|NA
CASSPRRQGGQPQHF
>TRBJ2-5|TRBV7-6|NA
CASSRPPGGTAQETQYF
>TRBJ1-4|TRBV4-1|NA
CASSQAENEKLFF
>TRBJ1-5|TRBV5-4|NA
CASRGQGAGQPQHF
>TRBJ1-1|TRBV7-3|NA
CASSLLGGATEAFF
>TRBJ2-1|TRBV5-1|once
CASSGGLTDNEQFF
>TRBJ1-4|TRBV7-2|NA
CASSLGGRPNEKLFF
>TRBJ2-7|TRBV10-3|NA
CAIRKETGGYEQYF
>TRBJ2-1|TRBV5-1|NA
CASRGGAGGPYNEQFF
>TRBJ1-6|TRBV20-1|NA
CSASPTGFAGSPLHF
>TRBJ1-1|TRBV5-6|NA
CASSLVGTLNTEAFF
>TRBJ1-1|TRBV5-8|NA
CASSLSWGSNTEAFF
>TRBJ1-2|TRBV11-2|NA
CASSLANQGHYGYTF
>TRBJ1-5|TRBV27|once
CASSLWGAGEPQHF
>TRBJ1-5|TRBV6-5|NA
CASSSTGQHSNQPQHF
>TRBJ1-1|TRBV5-1|NA
CASSVQATNTEAFF
>TRBJ1-2|TRBV27|NA
CASSPDGNYGYTF
>TRBJ1-1|TRBV9|NA
CASSVGEGQGAFF
>TRBJ2-5|TRBV3-1/TRBV3-2|NA
CASSQDPGYRETQYF
>TRBJ1-1|TRBV28|NA
CASSLPDHRLNTEAFF
>TRBJ1-5|TRBV6-4|NA
CASSEQGVGQPQHF
>TRBJ1-2|TRBV10-3|NA
CAISQGLYGYTF
>TRBJ1-5|TRBV2|NA
CASRDPREQPQHF
>TRBJ2-1|TRBV5-5|NA
CASSFLGALWNEQFF
>TRBJ2-1|TRBV14|NA
CASSQGDLWRDSSYNEQFF
>TRBJ2-1|TRBV27|NA
CASSFGSQRRSYNEQFF